This T cell receptor delta chain originates from a study of γδ T cells in repeated Plasmodium falciparum infection. With CATT, TCRdb re-called clones from the multiplex PCR reads. In the table there are 90,000 or so delta-chain clones, 0.8% to 1% of which are singletons. Overall study findings and caveats: In Vdelta2-negative, largely Vdelta1+, gammadelta repertoires, repeated controlled infections appeared to drive clonal selection waves.

Flow sorting of PBMC yielded separate Vgamma9/Vdelta2+ and Vdelta2-negative gammadelta T cell populations for bulk repertoire analysis. There are 20 residues in the CDR3. Trimming cost V 4 bases and J 3 bases; bases outside gene matches: 20. The V gene's germline CDR1 is TSWWSYY and CDR2 QGS. By its share, this clone is medium-sized. Its specificity is not known. Other DNA variants within this sample encode the same CDR3. The clonotype originates from a pool of human donors (malaria-infected and uninfected, not separated). The sample comprised gamma-delta T cells from blood. The chain links TRDV1 to TRDJ1, with 10 bases matching TRDD3. The CDR3, as DNA: TGTGCTCTTGGGGTCAAGTACTGGGGGATCCCTCCTCCTGGCCCCGATAAACTCATCTTT. Its translation is CALGVKYWGIPPPGPDKLIF.